The 9 T cell receptor beta chains given below trace back to one sample, sequenced in a study of long-term antiretroviral therapy in people with HIV. Survey-level immunoSEQ v3.0 assays were run. Clones were read by immunoSEQ multiplex PCR, and TCRdb kept only the in-frame ones, dropping some. The sample gives 20,000 or so clones, 80% to 90% of which show up once; less than 20% is in the top ten. The sample here was unsorted PBMCs, taken 0.6 years after starting antiretroviral therapy. The receptors shown here come from a woman between 18 and 29 years old with HIV.

This clone was counted once. The V call is TRBV5-1, the J call TRBJ2-4, with TRBD1 identical over 7 bases. J was trimmed by 1 base and V by 5 bases; bases with no gene match: 27. This CDR3 is 22 amino acids long. Germline assignment: CDR1 SGHRS and CDR2 YFSETQ. In DNA form, the CDR3 reads TGCGCCAGCAGAGCAGGACAACCGACGGGACAGATGTTTGATTTGGCCAAAAACATTCAGTACTTC. As protein: CASRAGQPTGQMFDLAKNIQYF. The full variable domain, rest sourced from reference TRBV5-1 and TRBJ2-4, is KAGVTQTPRYLIKTRGQQVTLSCSPISGHRSVSWYQQTPGQGLQFLFEYFSETQRNKGNFPGRFSGRQFSNSRSEMNVSTLELGDSALYLCASRAGQPTGQMFDLAKNIQYFGAGTRLSVL.

The genes are TRBV29-1 and TRBJ2-1; D remains ambiguous. The CDR3 extends over 12 amino acids. Trimming cost V 8 bases and J 5 bases, with 13 bases left between them. Germline V CDR1 and CDR2: SQVTM, ANQGSEA. The CDR3 loop is CSIMDGDNEQFF. The CDR3 nucleotides read TGCAGCATCATGGATGGGGACAATGAGCAGTTCTTC.

The chain recombines TRBV7-9 with TRBJ2-3, with D unclear. Germline-derived CDR1 and CDR2 are SEHNR and FQNEAQ (reference sequence). The V end lost 3 bases, the J end lost 0 bases, and 10 bases lay between the germline ends. The CDR3 has 15 amino acids. This CDR3 is CASSFFPGSTDTQYF. The CDR3 bases are TGTGCCAGCAGCTTTTTCCCCGGGAGCACAGATACGCAGTATTTT.

The rearrangement links TRBV6-4 to TRBJ2-2; D unresolved. V lost 4 bases and J 8 bases, leaving 11 bases between the germline ends. CDR3 length equals 13 residues. CDR1 MRHNA and CDR2 SNTAGT come from the germline V gene. CDR3 residues: CASSVRDGGELFF. As DNA, the CDR3 is TGTGCCAGCAGTGTTCGCGATGGGGGGGAGCTGTTTTTT.

This chain links TRBV5-8 with TRBJ1-4; 7 bases match TRBD1. The ends lost 4 bases at V and 0 bases at J; junction bases unmatched: 6. This CDR3 is built from 16 residues. Germline loops: CDR1 SGHTS, CDR2 YDEGEE. The chain's CDR3 is CASSRGQIATNEKLFF. Written as DNA, the CDR3 is TGTGCCAGCAGCCGGGGACAGATTGCAACTAATGAAAAACTGTTTTTT.

The chain couples TRBV9 to TRBJ2-7; D is uncertain. The CDR3 is made up of 14 amino acids. Trimming removed 0 bases from V and 2 bases from J, with 9 bases in between. The germline V gene encodes CDR1 SGDLS and CDR2 YYNGEE. The DNA of the CDR3 is TGTGCCAGCAGCGTAGGGGCAGTCACCTACGAGCAGTACTTC. Translation gives CASSVGAVTYEQYF. Based on the CDR3 plus reference TRBV9 and TRBJ2-7, the full variable domain is DSGVTQTPKHLITATGQRVTLRCSPRSGDLSVYWYQQSLDQGLQFLIQYYNGEERAKGNILERFSAQQFPDLHSELNLSSLELGDSALYFCASSVGAVTYEQYFGPGTRLTVT.

This clone was recorded once. This chain links TRBV14 with TRBJ1-2, with no clear D. Trimming stripped 1 base from V and 4 bases from J, with 10 bases between. CDR3 length equals 14 residues. Germline V gives CDR1 SGHDN, CDR2 FVKESK. The CDR3 spells CASSQGPGSYGYTF. CDR3 DNA sequence: TGTGCCAGCAGCCAAGGCCCGGGGAGCTATGGCTACACCTTC.

The chain recombines TRBV27 with TRBJ1-5; D is possibly TRBD1 (5 bases). The CDR3 spans 13 residues. With 6 bases removed from V and 3 bases from J, the gap between germline ends came to 9 bases. Germline CDR1 is MNHEY and CDR2 is SMNVEV (reference sequence). In nucleotides, the CDR3 is TGTGCCAGCAGGCGACAGTACAATCAGCCCCAGCATTTT. Translated: CASRRQYNQPQHF.

This clone was detected once. This rearrangement joins TRBV10-3 to TRBJ1-2; no clear D. Germline lookup yields CDR1 ENHRY and CDR2 SYGVKD. The CDR3 spans 14 residues. V was pared by 6 bases and J by 4 bases, with 15 bases between. CDR3 region: CAISPSSGSYGYTF. CDR3 nucleotide sequence: TGTGCCATCAGCCCCAGCTCGGGGAGCTATGGCTACACCTTC.